Listed below are T cell receptor beta chains from one sample, sequenced in a study of regulatory T cells in long-lasting Graves disease. TCRdb passed the multiplex PCR reads through MiXCR, listing each CDR3 protein once. The table includes hundreds of thousands of distinct CDR3 sequences, about 16% detected once. This same sample was also part of a study on T cells in Graves' hyperthyroidism and ophthalmopathy.

The material sequenced was peripheral blood mononuclear cells (PBMCs), taken at new diagnosis, from a patient treated with antithyroid drugs. The receptors derive from a young woman with Graves disease. Each CDR3 is given with its conserved first and last residue. A D gene is named only where the DNA matches it firmly. Part of the rows lack a size; the others show once, few, many or a class for expanded clones.

size: -; J: TRBJ2-2; V: TRBV19; D: TRBD2; DNA: TGTGCCAGTAGATGGGGGACTACCCGGAACACCGGGGAGCTGTTTTTT; CDR3: CASRWGTTRNTGELFF
size: few; J: TRBJ1-4; V: TRBV28; D: TRBD1; DNA: TGTGCCAGCAGTCGGGGGGACAGATTAACTAATGAAAAACTGTTTTTT; CDR3: CASSRGDRLTNEKLFF
size: many; J: TRBJ1-1; V: TRBV25-1; D: -; DNA: TGTGCCAGCAGTACCCCCGGGACGGCTGAAGCTTTCTTT; CDR3: CASSTPGTAEAFF
size: -; J: TRBJ1-5; V: TRBV2; D: TRBD1; DNA: TGTGCCAGCAGAGGGGGACAGAGTAATCAGCCCCAGCATTTT; CDR3: CASRGGQSNQPQHF
size: many; J: TRBJ1-5; V: TRBV19; D: -; DNA: TGTGCCAGTAGTATGAGGTGGGACCTCGCCAGGGTCGTACCCCAGCATTTT; CDR3: CASSMRWDLARVVPQHF
size: many; J: TRBJ1-5; V: TRBV6-1; D: TRBD1; DNA: TGTGCCAGCAGGGGACAGGGAACTAGGAGCAATCAGCCCCAGCATTTT; CDR3: CASRGQGTRSNQPQHF
size: -; J: TRBJ1-6; V: TRBV3-1; D: -; DNA: TGTGCCAGCAGCCAAGATCGAGGATGGACACCCCTCCACTTT; CDR3: CASSQDRGWTPLHF
size: -; J: TRBJ2-1; V: TRBV9; D: TRBD1; DNA: TGTGCCAGCAGCGTAGTGTCAGGGGGCAATGAGCAGTTCTTC; CDR3: CASSVVSGGNEQFF
size: -; J: TRBJ2-5; V: TRBV9; D: -; DNA: TGTGCCAGCAGCGTATACGAAGGGTTTAGGGAGACCCAGTACTTC; CDR3: CASSVYEGFRETQYF
size: -; J: TRBJ2-7; V: TRBV9; D: -; DNA: TGTGCCAGCAGCTCCTACCTGGCATCGATGAACGAGCAGTACTTC; CDR3: CASSSYLASMNEQYF
size: many; J: TRBJ2-1; V: TRBV28; D: -; DNA: TGTGCCAGCCGAAAATTGGGGTTTTTTGGGAATGAGCAGTTCTTC; CDR3: CASRKLGFFGNEQFF
size: many; J: TRBJ1-1; V: TRBV28; D: -; DNA: TGTGCCAGCCTCTCCACGGCTCGGGGTGAAGCTTTCTTT; CDR3: CASLSTARGEAFF
size: -; J: TRBJ2-7; V: TRBV28; D: -; DNA: TGTGCCAGCATGATTTCGGGGACAAGGTCTGACGAGCAGTACTTC; CDR3: CASMISGTRSDEQYF
size: -; J: TRBJ1-5; V: TRBV28; D: -; DNA: TGTGCCAGCAGTTGGGCGGCAGGGGTTTGGGATCAGCCCCAGCATTTT; CDR3: CASSWAAGVWDQPQHF
size: many; J: TRBJ2-7; V: TRBV12-3/TRBV12-4; D: -; DNA: TGTGCCAGCAGTGAAGGGCACGAGCAGTACTTC; CDR3: CASSEGHEQYF
size: few; J: TRBJ2-2; V: TRBV29-1; D: -; DNA: TGCAGCGCCGAACCGAGGGACAACACCGGGGAGCTGTTTTTT; CDR3: CSAEPRDNTGELFF
size: -; J: TRBJ2-3; V: TRBV4-1; D: -; DNA: TGTGCCAGCAGCCAAGCGGCCCCGATAGGAGGTCGAGATACGCAGTATTTT; CDR3: CASSQAAPIGGRDTQYF